This T cell receptor beta chain was retrieved from a study of T cells in Graves' hyperthyroidism and ophthalmopathy. Study-wide findings and caveats: In the blood, most expanded thyroid clonotypes above 0.001 appeared as well.

RNA transcripts provided the source from which TCR beta CDR3 regions were amplified. The HTBI primer set drove a first-round RT-PCR of the TCR CDR3. TCRdb redid the calling of the multiplex PCR reads with MiXCR, one entry per CDR3 protein. The table has 500,000 or so distinct CDR3 sequences, approximately 17% seen once. This clonotype was counted ten times or more. Its antigen remains unidentified. The V gene's germline CDR1 is SGHAT and CDR2 FQNNGV. CDR3 length: 13 residues. Trimming cost V 6 bases and J 4 bases, with 11 bases left between them. Among ophthalmopathy patients, the Clinical Activity Score reached at least 3, the NOSPECS grade reached at least 4, and duration remained under 3 months. Fresh peripheral blood, 8 to 10 ml, was the source of the PBMCs.

The sequenced sample consisted of blood. The receptor's source is a woman aged 18-29 years with Graves' ophthalmopathy. This chain connects TRBV11-2 to TRBJ2-3; D is tentatively TRBD1 or TRBD2 (5 bases each). Written as DNA, the CDR3 is TGTGCCAGCAGAATTCGAGGGGCAGATACGCAGTATTTT. Amino acids: CASRIRGADTQYF.